These 2 T cell receptor beta chains were all obtained from the same sample, sequenced in a study of OX40 agonist ivuxolimab in advanced cancers. The repertoire was sequenced with immunoSEQ multiplex PCR; TCRdb's copy has only in-frame clones and lacks some. The sample shows tens of thousands of clones, approximately 84% of them seen only once. The sequencing here drew on CD4+ or CD8+ T cells sorted from blood, taken in a trial of the OX40 agonist ivuxolimab. All receptors come from an adult with an advanced solid tumor such as melanoma, head and neck, liver or kidney cancer.

This sequence joins TRBV5-4 and TRBJ1-5, with D uncertain. The CDR3 consists of 11 residues. Germline assignment: CDR1 SGHNT and CDR2 YYREEE (reference sequence). V dropped 3 bases and J dropped 4 bases, with 2 bases sitting between them. As DNA, the CDR3 is TGTGCCAGCAGCTCGAATCAGCCCCAGCATTTT. It specifies CASSSNQPQHF.

The rearrangement joins TRBV9 to TRBJ1-4, with a weak D call TRBD1 (5 bases). Trimming removed 0 bases at V and 6 bases at J, with 12 bases between. The CDR3 spans 15 residues. From germline, CDR1 is SGDLS and CDR2 YYNGEE. The CDR3 region has the DNA TGTGCCAGCAGCGTAGGGGCGCCAGGGTATGAAAAACTGTTTTTT. Its translation: CASSVGAPGYEKLFF.